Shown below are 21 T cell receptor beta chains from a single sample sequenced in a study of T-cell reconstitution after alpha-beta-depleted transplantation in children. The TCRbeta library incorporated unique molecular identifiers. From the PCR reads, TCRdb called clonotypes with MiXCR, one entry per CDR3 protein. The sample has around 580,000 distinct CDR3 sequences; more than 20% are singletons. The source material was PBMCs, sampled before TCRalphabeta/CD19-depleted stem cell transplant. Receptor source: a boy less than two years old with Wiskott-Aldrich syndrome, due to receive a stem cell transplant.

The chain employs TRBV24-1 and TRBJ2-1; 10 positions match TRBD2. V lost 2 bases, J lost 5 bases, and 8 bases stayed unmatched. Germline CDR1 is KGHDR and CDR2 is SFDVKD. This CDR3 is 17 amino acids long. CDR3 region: CATSDSHGTSVNNEQFF. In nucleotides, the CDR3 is TGTGCCACCAGTGATTCTCACGGGACTAGCGTAAACAATGAGCAGTTCTTC.

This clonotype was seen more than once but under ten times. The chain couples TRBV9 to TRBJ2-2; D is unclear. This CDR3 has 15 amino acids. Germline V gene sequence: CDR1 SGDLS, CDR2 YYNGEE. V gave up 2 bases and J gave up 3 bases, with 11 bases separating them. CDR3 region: CASSVDGRDTGELFF. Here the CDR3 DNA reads TGTGCCAGCAGCGTGGACGGTAGGGACACCGGGGAGCTGTTTTTT.

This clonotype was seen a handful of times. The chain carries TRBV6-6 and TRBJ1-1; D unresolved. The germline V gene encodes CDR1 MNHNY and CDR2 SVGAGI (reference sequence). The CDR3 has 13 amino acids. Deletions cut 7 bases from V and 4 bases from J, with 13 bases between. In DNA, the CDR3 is TGTGCCAGCACCTTAGGCCTGGTCACTGAAGCTTTCTTT. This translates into CASTLGLVTEAFF.

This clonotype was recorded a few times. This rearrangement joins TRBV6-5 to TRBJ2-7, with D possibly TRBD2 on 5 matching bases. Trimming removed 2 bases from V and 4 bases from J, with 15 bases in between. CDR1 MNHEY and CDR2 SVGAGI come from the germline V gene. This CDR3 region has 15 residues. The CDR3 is CASSYHPGMGYEQYF. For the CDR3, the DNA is TGTGCCAGCAGTTACCACCCGGGAATGGGTTACGAGCAGTACTTC.

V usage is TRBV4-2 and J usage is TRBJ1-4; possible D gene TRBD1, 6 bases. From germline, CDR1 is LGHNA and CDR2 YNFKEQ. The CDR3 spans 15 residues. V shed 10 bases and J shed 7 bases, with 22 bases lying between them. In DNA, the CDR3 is TGTGCCACACACCTCTCGCAGGGGTTTAGTGAAAAACTGTTTTTT. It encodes CATHLSQGFSEKLFF.

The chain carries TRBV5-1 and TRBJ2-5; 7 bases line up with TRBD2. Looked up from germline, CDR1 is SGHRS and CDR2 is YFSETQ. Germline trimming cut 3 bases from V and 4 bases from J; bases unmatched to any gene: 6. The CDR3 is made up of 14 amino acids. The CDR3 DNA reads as TGCGCCAGCAGCTCCCTGTGGGAGGGAGAGACCCAGTACTTC. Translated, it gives CASSSLWEGETQYF.

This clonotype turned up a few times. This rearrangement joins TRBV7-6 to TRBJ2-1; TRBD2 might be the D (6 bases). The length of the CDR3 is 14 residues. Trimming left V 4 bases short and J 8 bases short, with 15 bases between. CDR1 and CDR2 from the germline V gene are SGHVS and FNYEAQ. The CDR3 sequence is CASSSSASHYEQFF. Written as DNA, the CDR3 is TGTGCCAGCAGCTCTAGCGCATCACACTATGAGCAGTTCTTC.

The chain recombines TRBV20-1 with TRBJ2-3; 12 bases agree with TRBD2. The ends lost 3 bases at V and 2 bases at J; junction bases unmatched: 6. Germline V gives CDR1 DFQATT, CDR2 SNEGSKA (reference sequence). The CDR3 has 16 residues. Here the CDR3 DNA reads TGCAGTGCTAGTCCTACTAGCGGGAGGTCCACAGATACGCAGTATTTT. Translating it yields CSASPTSGRSTDTQYF.

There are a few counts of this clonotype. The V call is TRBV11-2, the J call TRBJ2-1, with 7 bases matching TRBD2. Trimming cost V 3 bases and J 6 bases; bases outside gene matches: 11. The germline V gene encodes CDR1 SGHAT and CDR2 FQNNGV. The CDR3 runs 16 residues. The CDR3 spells CASSLGGVTQGNEQFF. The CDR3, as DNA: TGTGCCAGCAGCTTGGGGGGGGTCACCCAGGGCAATGAGCAGTTCTTC.

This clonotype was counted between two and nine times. As DNA, the CDR3 is TGCGCCAGCAGCTTAACCAGGGATGGCTACACCTTC. Protein product: CASSLTRDGYTF. V is TRBV5-1 and J is TRBJ1-2, with a possible D match to TRBD1 (5 bases). The length of the CDR3 is 12 residues. V was shortened by 2 bases and J by 6 bases, with 8 bases between the two germline ends. Germline CDR1 and CDR2: SGHRS and YFSETQ.

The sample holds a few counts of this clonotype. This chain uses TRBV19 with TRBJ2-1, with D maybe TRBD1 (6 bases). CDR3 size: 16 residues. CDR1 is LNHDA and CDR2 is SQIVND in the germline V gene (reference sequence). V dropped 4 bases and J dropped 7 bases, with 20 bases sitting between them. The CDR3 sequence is CASSSSGHYRRNEQFF. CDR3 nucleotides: TGTGCCAGTAGTAGCTCGGGACACTATAGGAGGAATGAGCAGTTCTTC. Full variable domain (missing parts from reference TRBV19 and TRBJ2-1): DGGITQSPKYLFRKEGQNVTLSCEQNLNHDAMYWYRQDPGQGLRLIYYSQIVNDFQKGDIAEGYSVSREKKESFPLTVTSAQKNPTAFYLCASSSSGHYRRNEQFFGPGTRLTVL.

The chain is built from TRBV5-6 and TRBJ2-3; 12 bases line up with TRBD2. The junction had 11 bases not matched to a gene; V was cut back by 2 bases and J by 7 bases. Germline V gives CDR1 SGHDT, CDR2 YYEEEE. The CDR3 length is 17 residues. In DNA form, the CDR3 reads TGTGCCAGCAGCTTTTCCATGACTAGCGGGAGCAGAAATACGCAGTATTTT. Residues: CASSFSMTSGSRNTQYF.

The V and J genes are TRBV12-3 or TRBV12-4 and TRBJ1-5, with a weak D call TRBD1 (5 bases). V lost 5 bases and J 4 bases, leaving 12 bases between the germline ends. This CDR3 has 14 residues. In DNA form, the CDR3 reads TGTGCCAGCAGTCAATCGGGACCAAATCAGCCCCAGCATTTT. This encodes CASSQSGPNQPQHF.

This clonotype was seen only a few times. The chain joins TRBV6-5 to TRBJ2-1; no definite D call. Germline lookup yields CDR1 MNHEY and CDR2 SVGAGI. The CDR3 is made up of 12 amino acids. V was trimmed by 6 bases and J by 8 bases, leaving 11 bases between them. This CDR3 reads CASSDTLYEQFF. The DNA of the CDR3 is TGTGCCAGCAGCGATACATTATATGAGCAGTTCTTC.

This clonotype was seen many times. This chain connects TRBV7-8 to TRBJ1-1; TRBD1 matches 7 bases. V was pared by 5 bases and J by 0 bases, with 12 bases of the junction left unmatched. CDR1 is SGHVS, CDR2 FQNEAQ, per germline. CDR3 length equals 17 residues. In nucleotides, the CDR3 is TGTGCCAGCAGCGACCCCCAAGGGGGCGCGATGAACACTGAAGCTTTCTTT. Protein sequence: CASSDPQGGAMNTEAFF. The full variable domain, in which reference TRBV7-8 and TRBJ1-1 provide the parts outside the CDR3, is GAGVSQSPRYKVAKRGQDVALRCDPISGHVSLFWYQQALGQGPEFLTYFQNEAQLDKSGLPSDRFFAERPEGSVSTLKIQRTQQEDSAVYLCASSDPQGGAMNTEAFFGQGTRLTVV.

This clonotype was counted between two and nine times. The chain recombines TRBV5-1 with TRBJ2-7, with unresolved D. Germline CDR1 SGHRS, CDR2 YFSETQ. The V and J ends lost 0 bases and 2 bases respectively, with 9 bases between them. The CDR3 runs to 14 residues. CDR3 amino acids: CASSLGYSPYEQYF. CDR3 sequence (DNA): TGCGCCAGCAGCTTGGGATACTCCCCCTACGAGCAGTACTTC. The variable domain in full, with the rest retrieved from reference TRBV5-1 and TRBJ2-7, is KAGVTQTPRYLIKTRGQQVTLSCSPISGHRSVSWYQQTPGQGLQFLFEYFSETQRNKGNFPGRFSGRQFSNSRSEMNVSTLELGDSALYLCASSLGYSPYEQYFGPGTRLTVT.

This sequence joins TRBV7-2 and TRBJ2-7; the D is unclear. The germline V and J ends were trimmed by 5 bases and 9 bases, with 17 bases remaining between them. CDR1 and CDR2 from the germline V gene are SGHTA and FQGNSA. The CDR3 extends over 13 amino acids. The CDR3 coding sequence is TGTGCCAGCAGCCCCAGGACCGCCTATGTGCAGTACTTC. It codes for CASSPRTAYVQYF.

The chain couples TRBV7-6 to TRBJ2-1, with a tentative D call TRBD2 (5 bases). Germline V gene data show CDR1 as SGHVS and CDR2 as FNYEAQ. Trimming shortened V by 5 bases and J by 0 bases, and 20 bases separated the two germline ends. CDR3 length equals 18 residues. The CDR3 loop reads CASSDKGFWRSSYNEQFF. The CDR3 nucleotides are TGTGCCAGCAGCGATAAAGGGTTTTGGAGGAGCTCCTACAATGAGCAGTTCTTC.

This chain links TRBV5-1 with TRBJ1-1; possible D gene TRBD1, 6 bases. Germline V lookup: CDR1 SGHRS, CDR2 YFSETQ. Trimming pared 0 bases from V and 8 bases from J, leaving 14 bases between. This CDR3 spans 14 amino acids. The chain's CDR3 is CASSLDGQGTEAFF. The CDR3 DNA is TGCGCCAGCAGCTTGGATGGGCAGGGGACCGAAGCTTTCTTT.

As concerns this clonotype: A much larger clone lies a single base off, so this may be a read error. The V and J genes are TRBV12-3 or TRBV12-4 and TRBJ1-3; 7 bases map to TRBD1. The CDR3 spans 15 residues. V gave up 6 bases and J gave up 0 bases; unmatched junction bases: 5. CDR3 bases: TGTGCCAGCAGCCCGACAGGGCGCTCTGGAAACACCATATATTTT. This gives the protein CASSPTGRSGNTIYF.

CDR3 sequence reads: CASSLVHPGFVGEQFF. The DNA of the CDR3 is TGTGCCAGCAGCTTAGTTCACCCGGGATTTGTGGGTGAGCAGTTCTTC. The chain recombines TRBV7-9 with TRBJ2-1; D perhaps matches TRBD2 (5 bases). The length of the CDR3 is 16 residues. CDR1 and CDR2 from the germline V gene are SEHNR and FQNEAQ (reference sequence). With 1 base removed from V and 9 bases from J, the gap between germline ends came to 19 bases.